The 9 T cell receptor beta chains presented below share a single source sample, sequenced in a study of identical twins (TCRdb year 2016). The library relied on 5' RACE. Sequencing instrument: Illumina HiSeq 2000. The public reads were quality trimmed at Q25 with fastp and then assembled into clones with MiXCR by TCRdb, keeping productive beta chains. CDR3 protein duplicates are merged, each entry listing the most common genes and DNA. In this sample the table shows roughly 690,000 distinct CDR3 sequences, approximately 6.1% of which occur a single time. The ten largest clones represent about 1.8% of the sample. Sequenced input: naive T cells sorted from blood. Explained via the paper, the cell subset or site label denotes: cells isolated with a human naive T-cell isolation kit. The receptors shown here come from a man aged 18 to 29 in good health.

To note about this clonotype: A read error may explain this, as a much larger clone is one base away. This chain uses TRBV29-1 with TRBJ2-3, with TRBD1 matching over 7 bases. From germline, CDR1 is SQVTM and CDR2 ANQGSEA. The CDR3 is 11 amino acids. In nucleotides, the CDR3 is TGCAGCGAGCGACAGGGAGATGCGCAGTATTTT. Its translation is CSERQGDAQYF.

This clonotype was observed many times. The chain combines TRBV7-3 with TRBJ2-2; a possible D gene is TRBD2 (6 bases). This CDR3 is 17 amino acids long. Trimming cost V 6 bases and J 0 bases, with 17 bases left between them. The V gene's germline CDR1 is SGHTA and CDR2 FQGTGA. CDR3 in DNA: TGTGCCAGCAGTCCGTCGCGGGGAAGAGCGAACACCGGGGAGCTGTTTTTT. Residues: CASSPSRGRANTGELFF. The full variable domain, in which reference TRBV7-3 and TRBJ2-2 provide the parts outside the CDR3, is GAGVSQTPSNKVTEKGKYVELRCDPISGHTALYWYRQSLGQGPEFLIYFQGTGAADDSGLPNDRFFAVRPEGSVSTLKIQRTERGDSAVYLCASSPSRGRANTGELFFGEGSRLTVL.

This clonotype was recorded many times. The chain links TRBV24-1 to TRBJ2-5, with TRBD1 identical over 7 bases. This CDR3 region has 17 residues. Germline loops: CDR1 KGHDR, CDR2 SFDVKD. V was pared by 3 bases and J by 3 bases, with 12 bases of the junction left unmatched. CDR3 sequence: CATSDTQTGQSKETQYF. The DNA for the CDR3 is TGTGCCACCAGTGATACTCAAACGGGACAGTCCAAAGAGACCCAGTACTTC.

This clonotype was observed many times. The chain employs TRBV9 and TRBJ2-3, with D tentatively TRBD1 (6 bases). Trimming removed 4 bases at V and 2 bases at J, with 14 bases between. This CDR3 region has 15 residues. Germline V gives CDR1 SGDLS, CDR2 YYNGEE. CDR3 protein: CASSIRDTDTDTQYF. For the CDR3, the DNA is TGTGCCAGCAGCATCCGGGACACCGACACAGATACGCAGTATTTT.

This clonotype turned up a few times. This chain joins TRBV29-1 and TRBJ2-3, with D hard to call. The CDR3 runs to 14 residues. The V and J ends lost 4 bases and 2 bases respectively, with 13 bases between them. The germline V gene encodes CDR1 SQVTM and CDR2 ANQGSEA. The CDR3: CSVGLVVTTDTQYF. The CDR3, as DNA: TGCAGCGTTGGTCTGGTGGTTACCACAGATACGCAGTATTTT.

This clonotype occurred a few times. The chain combines TRBV4-3 with TRBJ1-5, with D tentatively TRBD1 (5 bases). Germline CDR1 reads LGHNA; CDR2 reads YSLEER. The V gene lost 0 bases and the J gene lost 2 bases, with 8 bases spanning the gap. CDR3 length equals 15 residues. The CDR3 DNA follows: TGCGCCAGCAGCCAAGATATACAGGGCAATCAGCCCCAGCATTTT. Translating it yields CASSQDIQGNQPQHF.

This clonotype was seen only a few times. The chain uses TRBV27 and TRBJ2-1; D is possibly TRBD2 (7 bases). Trimming stripped 2 bases from V and 8 bases from J, with 13 bases between. The CDR3 runs 14 residues. Germline assignment: CDR1 MNHEY and CDR2 SMNVEV (reference sequence). CDR3 bases: TGTGCCAGCAGTTTAACGCGCGGGGGCCATGAGCAGTTCTTC. Protein: CASSLTRGGHEQFF.

This clonotype has ten or more counts. This chain links TRBV6-4 with TRBJ1-4; D is unclear. Per germline, CDR1 MRHNA and CDR2 SNTAGT. CDR3 length: 12 residues. The V end was cut by 8 bases, the J end by 16 bases, with 20 bases between. The CDR3 is CASPRVRTCGFF. The CDR3, as DNA: TGTGCCAGCCCACGGGTACGGACTTGCGGGTTTTTT.

The CDR3 sequence is CASSYSEGAGQPQHF. In DNA form, the CDR3 reads TGTGCCAGCAGTTACTCGGAGGGGGCAGGACAGCCCCAGCATTTT. This chain uses TRBV6-5 with TRBJ1-5; 7 bases match TRBD1. The CDR3 covers 15 residues. J was trimmed by 7 bases and V by 0 bases; bases with no gene match: 6. The germline CDR1 and CDR2 sequences are MNHEY and SVGAGI.